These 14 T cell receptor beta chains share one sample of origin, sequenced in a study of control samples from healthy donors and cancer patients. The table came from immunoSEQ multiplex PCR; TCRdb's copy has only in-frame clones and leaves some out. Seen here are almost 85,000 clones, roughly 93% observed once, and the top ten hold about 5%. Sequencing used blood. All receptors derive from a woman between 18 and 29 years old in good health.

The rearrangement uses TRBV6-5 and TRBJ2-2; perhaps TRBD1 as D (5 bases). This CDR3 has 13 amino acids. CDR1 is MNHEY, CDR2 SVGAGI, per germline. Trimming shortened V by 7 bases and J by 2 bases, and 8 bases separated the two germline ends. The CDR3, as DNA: TGTGCCAGCAAGTGGGGCAACACCGGGGAGCTGTTTTTT. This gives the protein CASKWGNTGELFF.

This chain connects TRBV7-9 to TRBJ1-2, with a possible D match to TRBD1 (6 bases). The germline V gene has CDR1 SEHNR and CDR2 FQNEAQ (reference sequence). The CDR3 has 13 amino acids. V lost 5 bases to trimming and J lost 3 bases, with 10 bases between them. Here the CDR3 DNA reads TGTGCCAGCAGCCAGGACAGATACTATGGCTACACCTTC. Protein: CASSQDRYYGYTF.

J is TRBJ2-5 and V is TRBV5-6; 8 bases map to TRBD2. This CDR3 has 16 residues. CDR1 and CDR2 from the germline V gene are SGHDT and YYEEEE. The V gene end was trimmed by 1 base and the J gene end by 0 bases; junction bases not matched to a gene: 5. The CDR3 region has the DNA TGTGCCAGCAGCTTGCAACTAGCGGAATACCAAGAGACCCAGTACTTC. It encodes CASSLQLAEYQETQYF.

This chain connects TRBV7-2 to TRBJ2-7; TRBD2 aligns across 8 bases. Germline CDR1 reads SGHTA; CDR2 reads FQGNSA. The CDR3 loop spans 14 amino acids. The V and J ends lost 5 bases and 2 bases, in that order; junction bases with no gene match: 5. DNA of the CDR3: TGTGCCAGCAGCACGGGGGGGGTAGCCTACGAGCAGTACTTC. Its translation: CASSTGGVAYEQYF.

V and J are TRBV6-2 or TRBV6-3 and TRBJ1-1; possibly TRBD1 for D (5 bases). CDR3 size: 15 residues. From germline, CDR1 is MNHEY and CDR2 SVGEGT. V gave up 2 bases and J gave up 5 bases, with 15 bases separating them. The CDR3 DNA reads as TGTGCCAGCAGTTACGACGGCGGGGGGTTGACTGAAGCTTTCTTT. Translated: CASSYDGGGLTEAFF.

CDR3 bases: TGTGCCAGCAGCAATGCGTCGGGGTACTATGGCTACACCTTC. Its translation is CASSNASGYYGYTF. The chain joins TRBV21-1 to TRBJ1-2. TRBV21-1 is annotated as a pseudogene. The CDR3 consists of 14 residues.

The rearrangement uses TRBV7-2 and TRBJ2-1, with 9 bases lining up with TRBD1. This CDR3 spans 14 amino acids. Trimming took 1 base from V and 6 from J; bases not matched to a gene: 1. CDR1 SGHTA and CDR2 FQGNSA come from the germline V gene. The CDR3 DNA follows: TGTGCCAGCAGCTTAGAGACAGGGGGCAATGAGCAGTTCTTC. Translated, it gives CASSLETGGNEQFF.

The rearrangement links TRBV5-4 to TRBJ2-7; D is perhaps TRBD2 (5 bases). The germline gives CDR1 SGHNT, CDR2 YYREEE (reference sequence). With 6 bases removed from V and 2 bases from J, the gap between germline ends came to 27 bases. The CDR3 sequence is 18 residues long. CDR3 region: CASTISPGGLASTYEQYF. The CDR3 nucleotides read TGTGCCAGCACCATCTCCCCGGGCGGTCTAGCCTCTACCTACGAGCAGTACTTC.

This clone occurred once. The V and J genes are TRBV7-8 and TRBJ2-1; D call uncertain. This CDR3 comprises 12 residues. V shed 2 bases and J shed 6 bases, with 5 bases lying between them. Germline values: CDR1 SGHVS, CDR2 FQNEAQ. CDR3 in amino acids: CASSLIPNEQFF. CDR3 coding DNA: TGTGCCAGCAGCTTAATCCCCAATGAGCAGTTCTTC. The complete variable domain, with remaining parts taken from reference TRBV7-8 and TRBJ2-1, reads GAGVSQSPRYKVAKRGQDVALRCDPISGHVSLFWYQQALGQGPEFLTYFQNEAQLDKSGLPSDRFFAERPEGSVSTLKIQRTQQEDSAVYLCASSLIPNEQFFGPGTRLTVL.

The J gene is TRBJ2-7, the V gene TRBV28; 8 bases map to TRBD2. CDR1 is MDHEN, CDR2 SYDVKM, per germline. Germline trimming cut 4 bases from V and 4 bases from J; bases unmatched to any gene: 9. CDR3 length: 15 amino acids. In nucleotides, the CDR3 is TGTGCCAGCAGTTCGGGACTAGTGGTTAAATACGAGCAGTACTTC. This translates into CASSSGLVVKYEQYF.

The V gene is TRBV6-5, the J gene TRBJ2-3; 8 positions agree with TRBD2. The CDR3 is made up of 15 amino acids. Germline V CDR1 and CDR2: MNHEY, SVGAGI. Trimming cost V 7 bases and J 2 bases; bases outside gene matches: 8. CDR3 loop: CASTPGGGHTDTQYF. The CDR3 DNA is TGTGCCAGCACACCCGGGGGGGGTCACACAGATACGCAGTATTTT.

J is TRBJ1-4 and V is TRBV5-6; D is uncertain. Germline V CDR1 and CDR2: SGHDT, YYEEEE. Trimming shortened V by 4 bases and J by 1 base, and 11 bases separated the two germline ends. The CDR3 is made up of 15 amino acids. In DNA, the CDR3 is TGTGCCAGCAGCCCAGAAGGTGGAACTAATGAAAAACTGTTTTTT. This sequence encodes CASSPEGGTNEKLFF. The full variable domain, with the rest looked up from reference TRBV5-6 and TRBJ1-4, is DAGVTQSPTHLIKTRGQQVTLRCSPKSGHDTVSWYQQALGQGPQFIFQYYEEEERQRGNFPDRFSGHQFPNYSSELNVNALLLGDSALYLCASSPEGGTNEKLFFGSGTQLSVL.

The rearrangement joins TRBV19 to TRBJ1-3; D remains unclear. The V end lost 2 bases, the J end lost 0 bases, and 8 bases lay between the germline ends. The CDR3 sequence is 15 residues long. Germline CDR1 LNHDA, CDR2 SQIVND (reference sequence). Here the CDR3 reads CASSITASSGNTIYF. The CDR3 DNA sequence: TGTGCCAGTAGTATAACCGCAAGCTCTGGAAACACCATATATTTT. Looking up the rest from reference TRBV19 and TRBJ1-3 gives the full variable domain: DGGITQSPKYLFRKEGQNVTLSCEQNLNHDAMYWYRQDPGQGLRLIYYSQIVNDFQKGDIAEGYSVSREKKESFPLTVTSAQKNPTAFYLCASSITASSGNTIYFGEGSWLTVV.

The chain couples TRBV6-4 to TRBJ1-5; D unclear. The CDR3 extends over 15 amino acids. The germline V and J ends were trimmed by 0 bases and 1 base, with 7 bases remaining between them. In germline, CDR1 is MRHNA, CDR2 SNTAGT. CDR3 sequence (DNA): TGTGCCAGCAGTGACTCGCCCAGGAGCAATCAGCCCCAGCATTTT. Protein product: CASSDSPRSNQPQHF.